The 10 T cell receptor beta chains reported below all come from one sample, sequenced in a study of OX40 agonist ivuxolimab in advanced cancers. Clones were sequenced by immunoSEQ multiplex PCR, and TCRdb holds only the in-frame ones, with some missing. The repertoire holds about 41,000 clones, with 70% to 90% as singletons. The sequencing here drew on CD4+ or CD8+ T cells sorted from blood, taken in a trial of the OX40 agonist ivuxolimab. These receptors all stem from an adult with an advanced solid tumor such as melanoma, head and neck, liver or kidney cancer.

The chain employs TRBV7-9 and TRBJ2-6; D unresolved. The V gene's germline CDR1 is SEHNR and CDR2 FQNEAQ (reference sequence). The V and J ends lost 5 bases and 1 base respectively, with 3 bases between them. This CDR3 region has 13 residues. The CDR3 nucleotides are TGTGCCAGCAGCCCTTCTGGGGCCAACGTCCTGACTTTC. It yields the protein CASSPSGANVLTF.

The chain uses TRBV11-1 and TRBJ1-2; the match to TRBD1 covers 9 bases. V lost 6 bases and J lost 0; bases outside the gene matches: 5. Germline CDR1 SGHAT, CDR2 FQDESV (reference sequence). This CDR3 spans 15 amino acids. This CDR3 reads CASRQQGAANYGYTF. In DNA, the CDR3 is TGTGCCAGCAGACAACAGGGGGCAGCTAACTATGGCTACACCTTC.

The chain recombines TRBV6-1 with TRBJ2-5, with 9 bases that match TRBD1. In germline, CDR1 is MNHNS, CDR2 SASEGT. The J segment lost 4 bases and the V segment lost 0 bases, leaving 3 bases of the junction unmatched. The CDR3 sequence is 15 residues long. DNA for the CDR3: TGTGCCAGCAGTGAAGCGCGGACAGGGGTAGAGACCCAGTACTTC. Its translation: CASSEARTGVETQYF.

The chain employs TRBV28 and TRBJ2-4; TRBD2 is a possible D gene (6 bases). The V and J ends lost 1 base and 6 bases respectively, with 13 bases between them. The CDR3 loop spans 15 amino acids. Germline CDR1 MDHEN, CDR2 SYDVKM. The CDR3: CASSLSIRGANIQYF. The CDR3 bases are TGTGCCAGCAGTTTATCTATCCGCGGGGCAAACATTCAGTACTTC.

V gene TRBV15 combines with J gene TRBJ1-1; D call uncertain. Deletions cut 1 base from V and 6 bases from J, with 9 bases between. The CDR3 has 13 amino acids. CDR1 LNHNV and CDR2 YYDKDF come from the germline V gene (reference sequence). The CDR3 DNA reads TGTGCCACCAGCAGAGCCCTGGACCCTGAAGCTTTCTTT. It translates to CATSRALDPEAFF.

This sequence joins TRBV5-1 and TRBJ1-1; D is perhaps TRBD1 (5 bases). Germline lookup yields CDR1 SGHRS and CDR2 YFSETQ. V lost 4 bases and J lost 1, with 17 bases in between. The CDR3 is 16 residues long. The chain's CDR3 is CASSPRGVSGNTEAFF. The CDR3 DNA is TGCGCCAGCAGCCCAAGGGGAGTAAGCGGGAACACTGAAGCTTTCTTT.

V gene TRBV7-2 combines with J gene TRBJ1-1, with D uncertain. The CDR3 runs to 14 residues. V lost 5 bases, J lost 4 bases, and 14 bases lay in between. CDR1 is SGHTA and CDR2 is FQGNSA in the germline V gene. The CDR3 region has the DNA TGTGCCAGCAGCCTCGGTACAGTCGTCACTGAAGCTTTCTTT. As protein: CASSLGTVVTEAFF.

V gene TRBV29-1 combines with J gene TRBJ2-3; D gene uncertain. Germline V gene sequence: CDR1 SQVTM, CDR2 ANQGSEA. Trimming cost V 2 bases and J 6 bases, with 6 bases left between them. CDR3 size: 11 residues. Written as DNA, the CDR3 is TGCAGCGTTGAAACCGGGGATACGCAGTATTTT. This codes for CSVETGDTQYF.

V usage is TRBV6-5 and J usage is TRBJ1-1; D call uncertain. Trimming shortened V by 2 bases and J by 1 base, and 14 bases separated the two germline ends. Germline CDR1 and CDR2: MNHEY and SVGAGI. This CDR3 is built from 16 residues. The CDR3 is CASSYVLYRSNTEAFF. DNA of the CDR3: TGTGCCAGCAGTTACGTGTTGTACAGATCGAACACTGAAGCTTTCTTT.

This clone qualifies as medium-sized (0.01 to 0.1%). The chain carries TRBV11-3 and TRBJ1-2; 10 nucleotides line up with TRBD1. The CDR3 consists of 14 residues. From germline, CDR1 is SGHNT and CDR2 YENEEA. V lost 6 bases to trimming and J lost 3 bases; unmatched junction nucleotides: 4. CDR3 DNA sequence: TGTGCCAGCAGGGCGACAGGGGGCGACTATGGCTACACCTTC. As protein: CASRATGGDYGYTF.